This T cell receptor (beta chain) was identified in a study of CD8 T cells in ankylosing spondylitis. The study's findings and limits: Reactive arthritis synovial fluid and blood previously showed some of these motif variants. Matched synovial fluid from ankylosing spondylitis patients was reported to be enriched for disease-linked clones.

This clonotype has at least ten counts. The antigen is not known. This CDR3 comprises 14 residues. Germline V gene lookup returns CDR1 SQVTM and CDR2 ANQGSEA. Unmatched junction bases numbered 3, after V lost 3 bases and J lost 1 base. Quantitative molecular-barcoded 5'-RACE generated the TCR beta libraries. One entry per CDR3 protein, called by TCRdb with MiXCR from the 5' RACE reads. Here the sample spans under 250,000 distinct CDR3 sequences, roughly a tenth being singletons. The receptor's source is a male donor with ankylosing spondylitis or in good health (not recorded which). The material sequenced was blood, either unsorted or a sorted T cell fraction (not recorded which). This rearrangement joins TRBV29-1 to TRBJ2-3; 8 bases line up with TRBD1. The CDR3 DNA follows: TGCAGCGTTGACGACAGGGGCCGCACAGATACGCAGTATTTT. Translation gives CSVDDRGRTDTQYF.